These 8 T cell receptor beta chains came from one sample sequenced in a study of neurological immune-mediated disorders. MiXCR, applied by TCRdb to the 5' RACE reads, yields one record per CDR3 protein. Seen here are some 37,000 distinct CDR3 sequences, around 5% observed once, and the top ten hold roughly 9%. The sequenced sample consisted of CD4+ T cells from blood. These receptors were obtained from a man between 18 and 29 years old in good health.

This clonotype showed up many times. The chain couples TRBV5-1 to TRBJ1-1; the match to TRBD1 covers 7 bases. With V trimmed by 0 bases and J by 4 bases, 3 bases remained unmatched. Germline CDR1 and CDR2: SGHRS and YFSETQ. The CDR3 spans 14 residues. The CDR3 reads CASSLEGAGTEAFF. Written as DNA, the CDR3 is TGCGCCAGCAGCTTGGAGGGGGCAGGCACTGAAGCTTTCTTT.

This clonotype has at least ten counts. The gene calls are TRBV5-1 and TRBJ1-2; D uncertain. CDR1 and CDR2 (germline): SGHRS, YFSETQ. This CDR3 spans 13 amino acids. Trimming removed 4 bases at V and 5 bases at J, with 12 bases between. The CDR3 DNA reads TGCGCCAGCAGCGGCCTATCGGTTTATGGCTACACCTTC. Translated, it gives CASSGLSVYGYTF. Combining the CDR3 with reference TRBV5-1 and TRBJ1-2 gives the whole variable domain KAGVTQTPRYLIKTRGQQVTLSCSPISGHRSVSWYQQTPGQGLQFLFEYFSETQRNKGNFPGRFSGRQFSNSRSEMNVSTLELGDSALYLCASSGLSVYGYTFGSGTRLTVV.

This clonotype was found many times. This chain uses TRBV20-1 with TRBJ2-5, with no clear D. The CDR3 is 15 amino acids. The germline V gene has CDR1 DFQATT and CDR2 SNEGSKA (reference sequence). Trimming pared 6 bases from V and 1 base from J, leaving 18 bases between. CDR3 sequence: CSAILSPHSQETQYF. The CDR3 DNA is TGCAGTGCAATACTCAGCCCTCACAGCCAAGAGACCCAGTACTTC.

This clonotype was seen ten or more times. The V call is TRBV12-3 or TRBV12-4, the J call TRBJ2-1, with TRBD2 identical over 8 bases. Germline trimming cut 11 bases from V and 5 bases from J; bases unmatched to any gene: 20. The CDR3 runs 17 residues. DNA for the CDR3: TGTGCCGCTCCCGCCGAGGGTCCGGGACTAGACAACAATGAGCAGTTCTTC. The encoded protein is CAAPAEGPGLDNNEQFF.

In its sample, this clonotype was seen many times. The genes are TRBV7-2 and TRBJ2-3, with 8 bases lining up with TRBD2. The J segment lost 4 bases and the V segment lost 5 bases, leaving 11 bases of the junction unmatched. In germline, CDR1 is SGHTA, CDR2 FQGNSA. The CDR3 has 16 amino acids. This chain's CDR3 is CASSATFHSGADTQYF. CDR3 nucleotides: TGTGCCAGCAGCGCTACCTTCCATAGCGGGGCAGATACGCAGTATTTT.

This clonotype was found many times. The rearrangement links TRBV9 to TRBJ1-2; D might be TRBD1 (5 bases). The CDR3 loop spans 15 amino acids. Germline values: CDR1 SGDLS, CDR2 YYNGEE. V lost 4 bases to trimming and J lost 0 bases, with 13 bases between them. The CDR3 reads CASSPRQSSNYGYTF. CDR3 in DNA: TGTGCCAGCAGCCCTCGACAGAGCTCTAACTATGGCTACACCTTC.

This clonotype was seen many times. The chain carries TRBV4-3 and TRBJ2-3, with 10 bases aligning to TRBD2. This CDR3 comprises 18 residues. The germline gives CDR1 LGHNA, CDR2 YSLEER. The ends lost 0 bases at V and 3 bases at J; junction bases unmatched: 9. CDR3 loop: CASSQDSSSGGYTDTQYF. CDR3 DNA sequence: TGCGCCAGCAGCCAAGATTCATCTAGCGGGGGATATACAGATACGCAGTATTTT.

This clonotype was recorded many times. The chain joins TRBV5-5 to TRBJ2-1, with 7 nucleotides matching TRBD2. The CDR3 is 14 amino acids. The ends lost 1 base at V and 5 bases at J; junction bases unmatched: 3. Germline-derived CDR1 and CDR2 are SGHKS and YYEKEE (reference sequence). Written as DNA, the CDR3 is TGTGCCAGCAGCTTGCCAGCGGGGAACAATGAGCAGTTCTTC. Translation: CASSLPAGNNEQFF.